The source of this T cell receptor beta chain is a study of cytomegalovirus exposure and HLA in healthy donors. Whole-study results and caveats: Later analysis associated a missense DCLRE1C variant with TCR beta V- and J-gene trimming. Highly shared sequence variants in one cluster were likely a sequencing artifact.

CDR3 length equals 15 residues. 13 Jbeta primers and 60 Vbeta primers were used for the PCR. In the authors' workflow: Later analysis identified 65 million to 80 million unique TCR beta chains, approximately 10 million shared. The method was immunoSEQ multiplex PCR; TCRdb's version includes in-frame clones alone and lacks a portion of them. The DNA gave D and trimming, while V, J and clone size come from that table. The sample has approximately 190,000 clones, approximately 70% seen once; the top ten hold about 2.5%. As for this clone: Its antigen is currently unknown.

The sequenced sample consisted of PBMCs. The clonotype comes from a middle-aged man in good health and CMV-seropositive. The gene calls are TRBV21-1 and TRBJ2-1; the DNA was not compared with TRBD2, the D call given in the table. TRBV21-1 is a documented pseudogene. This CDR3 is CASSKGASAPNEQFF. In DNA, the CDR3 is TGTGCCAGCAGCAAAGGGGCTAGCGCTCCCAATGAGCAGTTCTTC.